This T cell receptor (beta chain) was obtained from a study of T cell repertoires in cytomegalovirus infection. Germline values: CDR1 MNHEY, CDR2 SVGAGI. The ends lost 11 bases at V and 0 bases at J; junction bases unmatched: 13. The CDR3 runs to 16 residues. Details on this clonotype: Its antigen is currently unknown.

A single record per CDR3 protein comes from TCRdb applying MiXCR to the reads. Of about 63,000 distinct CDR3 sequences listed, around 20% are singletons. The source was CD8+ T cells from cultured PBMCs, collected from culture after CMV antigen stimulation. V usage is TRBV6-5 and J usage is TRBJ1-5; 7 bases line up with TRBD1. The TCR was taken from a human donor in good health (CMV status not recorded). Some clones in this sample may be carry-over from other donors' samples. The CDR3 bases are TGTGCCCCCGGGAGGACAGGATTTTATAGCAATCAGCCCCAGCATTTT. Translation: CAPGRTGFYSNQPQHF.